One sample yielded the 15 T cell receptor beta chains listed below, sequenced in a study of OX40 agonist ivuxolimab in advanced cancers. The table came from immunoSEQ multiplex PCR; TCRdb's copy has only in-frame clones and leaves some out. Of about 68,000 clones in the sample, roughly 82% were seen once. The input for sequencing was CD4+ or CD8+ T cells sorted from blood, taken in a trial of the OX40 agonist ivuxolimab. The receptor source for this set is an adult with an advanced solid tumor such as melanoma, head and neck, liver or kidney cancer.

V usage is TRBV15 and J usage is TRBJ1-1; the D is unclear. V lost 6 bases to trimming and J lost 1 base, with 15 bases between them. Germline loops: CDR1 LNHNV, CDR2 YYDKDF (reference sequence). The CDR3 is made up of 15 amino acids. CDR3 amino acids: CATRAGPASNTEAFF. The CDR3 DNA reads TGTGCCACCAGAGCTGGTCCAGCCTCGAACACTGAAGCTTTCTTT.

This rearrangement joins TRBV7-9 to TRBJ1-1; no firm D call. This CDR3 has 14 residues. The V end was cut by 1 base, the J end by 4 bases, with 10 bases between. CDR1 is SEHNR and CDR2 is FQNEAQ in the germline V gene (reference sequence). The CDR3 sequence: CASSLGPGGTEAFF. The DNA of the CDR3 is TGTGCCAGCAGCTTAGGGCCCGGCGGCACTGAAGCTTTCTTT.

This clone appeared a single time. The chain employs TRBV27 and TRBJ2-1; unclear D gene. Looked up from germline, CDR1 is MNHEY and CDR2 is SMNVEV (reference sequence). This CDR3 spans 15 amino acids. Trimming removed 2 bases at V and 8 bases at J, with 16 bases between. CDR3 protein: CASSLSPAQSDEQFF. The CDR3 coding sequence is TGTGCCAGCAGTTTAAGTCCCGCCCAAAGCGATGAGCAGTTCTTC.

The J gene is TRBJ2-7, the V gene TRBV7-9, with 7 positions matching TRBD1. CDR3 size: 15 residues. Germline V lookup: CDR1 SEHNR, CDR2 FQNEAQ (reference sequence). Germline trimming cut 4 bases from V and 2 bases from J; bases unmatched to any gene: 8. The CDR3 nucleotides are TGTGCCAGCAGCTCTAACCGGGACAGTGCCTACGAGCAGTACTTC. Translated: CASSSNRDSAYEQYF.

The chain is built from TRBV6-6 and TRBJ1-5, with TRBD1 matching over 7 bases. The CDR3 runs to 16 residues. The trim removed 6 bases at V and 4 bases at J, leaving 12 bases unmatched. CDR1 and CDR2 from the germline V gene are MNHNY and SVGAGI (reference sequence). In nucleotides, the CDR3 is TGTGCCAGCAGCCAGGCAATCAGGGGGGCTAATCAGCCCCAGCATTTT. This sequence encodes CASSQAIRGANQPQHF.

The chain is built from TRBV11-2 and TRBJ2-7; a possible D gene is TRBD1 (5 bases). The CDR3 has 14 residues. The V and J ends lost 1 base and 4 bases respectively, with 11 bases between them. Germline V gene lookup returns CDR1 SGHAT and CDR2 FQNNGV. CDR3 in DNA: TGTGCCAGCAGCTTAGGGGGCGCTAAGTACGAGCAGTACTTC. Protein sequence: CASSLGGAKYEQYF.

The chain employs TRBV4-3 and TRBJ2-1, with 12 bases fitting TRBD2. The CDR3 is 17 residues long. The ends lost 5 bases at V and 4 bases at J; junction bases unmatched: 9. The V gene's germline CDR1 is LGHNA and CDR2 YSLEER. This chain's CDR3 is CASSFRTSGIKYNEQFF. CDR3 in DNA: TGCGCCAGCAGCTTCAGGACTAGCGGGATCAAGTACAATGAGCAGTTCTTC.

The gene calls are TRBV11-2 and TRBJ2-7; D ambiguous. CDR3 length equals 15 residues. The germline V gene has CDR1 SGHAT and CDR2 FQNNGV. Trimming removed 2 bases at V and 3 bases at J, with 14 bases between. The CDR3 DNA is TGTGCCAGCAGCTTATCTCAGGCTTCTAGCTACGAGCAGTACTTC. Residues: CASSLSQASSYEQYF. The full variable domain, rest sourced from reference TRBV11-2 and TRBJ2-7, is EAGVAQSPRYKIIEKRQSVAFWCNPISGHATLYWYQQILGQGPKLLIQFQNNGVVDDSQLPKDRFSAERLKGVDSTLKIQPAKLEDSAVYLCASSLSQASSYEQYFGPGTRLTVT.

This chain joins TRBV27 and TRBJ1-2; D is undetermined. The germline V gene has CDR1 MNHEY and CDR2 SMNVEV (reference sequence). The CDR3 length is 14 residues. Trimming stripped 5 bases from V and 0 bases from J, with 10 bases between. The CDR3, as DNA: TGTGCCAGCAGTAGTAACAGCCCTAACTATGGCTACACCTTC. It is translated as CASSSNSPNYGYTF.

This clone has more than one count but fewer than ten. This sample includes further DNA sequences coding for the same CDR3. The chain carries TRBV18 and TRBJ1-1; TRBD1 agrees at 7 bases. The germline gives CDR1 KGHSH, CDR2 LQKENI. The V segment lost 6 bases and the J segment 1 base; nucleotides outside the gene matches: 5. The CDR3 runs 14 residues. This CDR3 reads CASSRDSKNTEAFF. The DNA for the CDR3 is TGTGCCAGCTCGCGGGACAGCAAGAACACTGAAGCTTTCTTT.

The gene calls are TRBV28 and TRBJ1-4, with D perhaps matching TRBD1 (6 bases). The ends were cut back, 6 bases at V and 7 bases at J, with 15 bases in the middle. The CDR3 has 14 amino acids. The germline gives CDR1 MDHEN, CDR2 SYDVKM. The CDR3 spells CASSLTGRGEKLFF. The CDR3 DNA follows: TGTGCCAGCAGCCTAACAGGGAGGGGTGAAAAACTGTTTTTT.

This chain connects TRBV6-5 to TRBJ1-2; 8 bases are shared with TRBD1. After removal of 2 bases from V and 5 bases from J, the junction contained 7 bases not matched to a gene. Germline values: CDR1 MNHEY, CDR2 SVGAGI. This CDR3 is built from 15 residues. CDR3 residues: CASSYGQGNAYGYTF. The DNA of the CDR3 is TGTGCCAGCAGTTACGGACAGGGTAATGCTTATGGCTACACCTTC.

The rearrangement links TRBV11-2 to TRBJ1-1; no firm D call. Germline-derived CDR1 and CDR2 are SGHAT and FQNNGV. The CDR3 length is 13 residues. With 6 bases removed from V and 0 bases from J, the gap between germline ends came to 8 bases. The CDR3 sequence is CASRRVMNTEAFF. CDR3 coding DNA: TGTGCCAGCAGAAGGGTGATGAACACTGAAGCTTTCTTT.

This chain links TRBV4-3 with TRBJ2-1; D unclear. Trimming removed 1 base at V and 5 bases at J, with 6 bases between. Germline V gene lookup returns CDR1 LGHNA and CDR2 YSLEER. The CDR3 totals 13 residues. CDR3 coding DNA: TGCGCCAGCAGCCAAGGGTATAACAATGAGCAGTTCTTC. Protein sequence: CASSQGYNNEQFF.

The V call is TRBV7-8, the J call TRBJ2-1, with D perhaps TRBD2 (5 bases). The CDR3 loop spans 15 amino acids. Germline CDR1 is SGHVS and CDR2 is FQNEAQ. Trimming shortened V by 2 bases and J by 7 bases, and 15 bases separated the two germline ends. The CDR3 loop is CASSLPLAPGNEQFF. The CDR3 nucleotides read TGTGCCAGCAGCTTACCCCTAGCCCCTGGAAATGAGCAGTTCTTC.